One and the same sample provided the 15 T cell receptor beta chains below, sequenced in a study of blood T cells in healthy people across ages. With a J-beta primer mix and a sample-barcoded 5' primer, a second PCR ran roughly 6 to 11 cycles. TCRdb recomputed calls from the 5' RACE reads with MiXCR, one row per CDR3 protein. The repertoire has around 1.7 million distinct CDR3 sequences, about 28% of them found once; the top ten carry 7.7%. Sequencing was performed on blood. The origin of the receptors is a woman aged 25-40 years in good health.

This clonotype was seen only a few times. This chain joins TRBV7-2 and TRBJ1-1, with unresolved D. V was trimmed by 6 bases and J by 0 bases, leaving 8 bases between them. Germline values: CDR1 SGHTA, CDR2 FQGNSA. The CDR3 spans 13 residues. The CDR3 loop is CASRSGMNTEAFF. DNA of the CDR3: TGTGCCAGCAGGTCTGGGATGAACACTGAAGCTTTCTTT.

In this sample, this clonotype turned up a few times. The chain uses TRBV2 and TRBJ1-2; 9 bases map to TRBD1. J lost 6 bases, V lost 1 base, and 9 bases had no gene match. The CDR3 is made up of 16 amino acids. Germline V lookup: CDR1 SNHLY, CDR2 FYNNEI. This chain's CDR3 is CASSEVGQGRSNGYTF. In DNA form, the CDR3 reads TGTGCCAGCAGTGAAGTAGGACAGGGGAGAAGCAATGGCTACACCTTC.

The chain combines TRBV20-1 with TRBJ1-2, with D hard to call. The CDR3 consists of 13 residues. The germline V gene has CDR1 DFQATT and CDR2 SNEGSKA (reference sequence). V was pared by 2 bases and J by 4 bases, with 11 bases between. The CDR3 region is CSARMGSRYGYTF. The CDR3 DNA reads as TGCAGTGCTAGAATGGGGTCCCGCTATGGCTACACCTTC.

The rearrangement joins TRBV5-1 to TRBJ2-7, with 8 positions matching TRBD2. The V segment lost 7 bases and the J segment 2 bases; nucleotides outside the gene matches: 17. The CDR3 spans 17 residues. Germline CDR1 reads SGHRS; CDR2 reads YFSETQ. The chain's CDR3 is CASGPGGTRGLAYEQYF. CDR3 DNA sequence: TGCGCCAGCGGCCCCGGGGGGACGAGGGGACTAGCCTACGAGCAGTACTTC.

The chain has TRBV29-1 and TRBJ2-3; D could derive from TRBD1 or TRBD2 (5 bases each). The CDR3 covers 14 residues. V was pared by 7 bases and J by 9 bases, with 23 bases between. The germline V gene encodes CDR1 SQVTM and CDR2 ANQGSEA. Here the CDR3 reads CSGVTLTNSGTQYF. The CDR3 region has the DNA TGCAGCGGGGTGACCCTGACTAACTCAGGGACGCAGTATTTT.

V usage is TRBV20-1 and J usage is TRBJ2-3, with D possibly matching TRBD2 (5 bases). V shed 6 bases and J shed 2 bases, with 18 bases lying between them. This CDR3 is built from 15 residues. Germline CDR1 and CDR2: DFQATT and SNEGSKA (reference sequence). This CDR3 reads CSAQRRASPTDTQYF. CDR3 coding DNA: TGCAGTGCCCAAAGGAGAGCTAGCCCCACAGATACGCAGTATTTT.

Only a few counts were recorded for this clonotype. The rearrangement joins TRBV5-1 to TRBJ2-7; 7 nucleotides agree with TRBD1. The CDR3 covers 16 residues. Trimming took 2 bases from V and 0 from J; bases not matched to a gene: 8. CDR1 SGHRS and CDR2 YFSETQ come from the germline V gene. Written as DNA, the CDR3 is TGCGCCAGCAGCTTAATACCGGGACAGAGCTCCTACGAGCAGTACTTC. The encoded protein is CASSLIPGQSSYEQYF.

The gene calls are TRBV29-1 and TRBJ1-2; a weak D match, TRBD1 (6 bases). The germline CDR1 and CDR2 sequences are SQVTM and ANQGSEA. This CDR3 contains 13 residues. Trimming left V 7 bases short and J 3 bases short, with 15 bases between. The CDR3 sequence: CSARQDGYYGYTF. DNA for the CDR3: TGCAGCGCCCGACAGGACGGATACTATGGCTACACCTTC.

V usage is TRBV12-3 or TRBV12-4 and J usage is TRBJ2-2; 11 positions match TRBD1. CDR3 size: 15 residues. V was clipped by 4 bases and J by 8 bases; unmatched bases: 6. The CDR3 sequence: CASSSRTGGIGELFF. DNA of the CDR3: TGTGCCAGCAGTTCTCGGACAGGGGGCATAGGGGAGCTGTTTTTT.

This clonotype has a handful of counts. This chain uses TRBV7-6 with TRBJ2-1; TRBD2 matches at 10 bases. The CDR3 totals 22 residues. Germline CDR1 reads SGHVS; CDR2 reads FNYEAQ. The V and J ends lost 5 bases and 0 bases, in that order; junction bases with no gene match: 22. The CDR3 coding sequence is TGTGCCAGCAGCAAAAACGCGGGTTGGGCTAGCGGGAGCGATAGCTCCTACAATGAGCAGTTCTTC. It encodes CASSKNAGWASGSDSSYNEQFF.

This clonotype occurred a few times. A much larger clone sits a single nucleotide away, making a read error possible. The chain recombines TRBV7-2 with TRBJ2-5, with a possible D match to TRBD1 (5 bases). This CDR3 has 14 residues. Germline V gene sequence: CDR1 SGHTA, CDR2 FQGNSA. This chain's CDR3 is CASGRAGYQETLYF. CDR3 DNA: TGTGCCAGCGGTCGGGCAGGGTACCAAGAGACCCTGTACTTC.

V gene TRBV7-9 combines with J gene TRBJ2-5; 7 nucleotides align to TRBD1. V lost 5 bases and J lost 4; bases outside the gene matches: 19. The CDR3 totals 18 residues. The germline CDR1 and CDR2 sequences are SEHNR and FQNEAQ (reference sequence). The CDR3 region is CASSPAPGQDHYGETQYF. DNA for the CDR3: TGTGCCAGCAGCCCTGCACCCGGACAGGATCATTACGGAGAGACCCAGTACTTC.

This clonotype was recorded at least ten times. The chain carries TRBV27 and TRBJ1-2; tentative D call: TRBD1 (5 bases). In germline, CDR1 is MNHEY, CDR2 SMNVEV (reference sequence). The length of the CDR3 is 13 residues. The V gene lost 6 bases and the J gene lost 6 bases, with 14 bases spanning the gap. CDR3 protein: CASRRGGVDGYTF. The CDR3 nucleotides read TGTGCCAGCAGGCGCGGGGGGGTAGATGGCTACACCTTC.

This clonotype was seen more than once but under ten times. This rearrangement joins TRBV20-1 to TRBJ2-7; a possible D gene is TRBD2 (7 bases). From germline, CDR1 is DFQATT and CDR2 SNEGSKA (reference sequence). The CDR3 length is 13 residues. Trimming took 6 bases from V and 5 from J, leaving 17 bases between them. The CDR3 nucleotides are TGCAGTGCCCTGAGGGGGACTATCAACGAGCAGTACTTC. Translating gives CSALRGTINEQYF.

This clonotype was counted between two and nine times. The chain carries TRBV5-6 and TRBJ2-1; no clear D gene. With 4 bases removed from V and 13 bases from J, the gap between germline ends came to 15 bases. CDR1 and CDR2 (germline): SGHDT, YYEEEE. This CDR3 is 12 amino acids long. The CDR3 here is CASSQNGRTQFF. CDR3 bases: TGTGCCAGCAGCCAGAATGGACGGACCCAGTTCTTC.